The sequence of this TCR beta chain was determined in a study of long-term antiretroviral therapy in people with HIV. They ran version v3.0 of the immunoSEQ assay at survey level. Repertoires were generated with immunoSEQ multiplex PCR, while TCRdb's copy carries only in-frame clones and drops some. The sample comprises 35,000 or so clones, 80% to 90% of which are singletons, and roughly 10% rests with the top ten. The CDR3 spans 13 residues. V lost 3 bases to trimming and J lost 3 bases, with 8 bases between them. Germline V gene data show CDR1 as SEHNR and CDR2 as FQNEAQ (reference sequence). Only one count was recorded for this clone.

Material: unsorted PBMCs, obtained 2.2 years after starting antiretroviral therapy. This sequence joins TRBV7-9 and TRBJ1-1; D ambiguous. This TCR was recovered from a man between 18 and 35 years old with HIV. The CDR3 protein is CASSFGPYTEAFF. The CDR3 nucleotides read TGTGCCAGCAGCTTCGGACCGTACACTGAAGCTTTCTTT. The complete variable domain, with remaining parts taken from reference TRBV7-9 and TRBJ1-1, reads DTGVSQNPRHKITKRGQNVTFRCDPISEHNRLYWYRQTLGQGPEFLTYFQNEAQLEKSRLLSDRFSAERPKGSFSTLEIQRTEQGDSAMYLCASSFGPYTEAFFGQGTRLTVV.